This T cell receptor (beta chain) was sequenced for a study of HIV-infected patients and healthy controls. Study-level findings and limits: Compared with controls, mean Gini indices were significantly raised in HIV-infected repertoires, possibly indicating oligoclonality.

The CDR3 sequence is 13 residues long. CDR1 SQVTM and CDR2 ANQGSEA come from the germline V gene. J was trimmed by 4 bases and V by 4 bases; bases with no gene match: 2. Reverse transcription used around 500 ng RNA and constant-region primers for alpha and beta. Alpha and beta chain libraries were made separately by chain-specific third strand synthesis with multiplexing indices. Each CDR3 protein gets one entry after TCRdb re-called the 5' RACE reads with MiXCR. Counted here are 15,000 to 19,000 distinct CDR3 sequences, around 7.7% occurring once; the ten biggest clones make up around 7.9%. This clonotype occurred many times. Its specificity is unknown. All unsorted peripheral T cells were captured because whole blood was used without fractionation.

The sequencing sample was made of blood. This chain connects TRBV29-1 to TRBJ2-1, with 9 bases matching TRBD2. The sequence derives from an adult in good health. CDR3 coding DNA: TGCAGCGTTGCGACTAGCGGATACAATGAGCAGTTCTTC. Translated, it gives CSVATSGYNEQFF.